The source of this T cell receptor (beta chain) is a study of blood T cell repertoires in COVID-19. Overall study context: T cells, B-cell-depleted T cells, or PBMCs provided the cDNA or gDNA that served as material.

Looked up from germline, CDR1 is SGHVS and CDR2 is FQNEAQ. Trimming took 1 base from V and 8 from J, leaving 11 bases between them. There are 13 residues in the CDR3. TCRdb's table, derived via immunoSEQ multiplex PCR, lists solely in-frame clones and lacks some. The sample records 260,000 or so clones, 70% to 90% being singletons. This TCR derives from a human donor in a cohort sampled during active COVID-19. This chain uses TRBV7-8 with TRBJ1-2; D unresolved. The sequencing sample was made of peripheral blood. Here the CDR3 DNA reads TGTGCCAGCAGCTTAGGACTCCTCCAGGGCTACACCTTC. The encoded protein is CASSLGLLQGYTF.